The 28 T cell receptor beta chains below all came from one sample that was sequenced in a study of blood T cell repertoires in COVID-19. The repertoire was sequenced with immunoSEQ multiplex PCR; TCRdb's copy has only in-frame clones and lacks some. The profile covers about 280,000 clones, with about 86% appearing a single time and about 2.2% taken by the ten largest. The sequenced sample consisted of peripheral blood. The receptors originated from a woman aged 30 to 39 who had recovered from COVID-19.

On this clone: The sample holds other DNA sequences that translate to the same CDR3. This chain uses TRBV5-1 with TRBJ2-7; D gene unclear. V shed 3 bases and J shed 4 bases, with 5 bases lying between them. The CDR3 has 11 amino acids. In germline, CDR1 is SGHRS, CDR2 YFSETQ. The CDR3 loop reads CASSSSYEQYF. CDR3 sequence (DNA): TGCGCCAGCAGCTCCAGTTACGAGCAGTACTTC.

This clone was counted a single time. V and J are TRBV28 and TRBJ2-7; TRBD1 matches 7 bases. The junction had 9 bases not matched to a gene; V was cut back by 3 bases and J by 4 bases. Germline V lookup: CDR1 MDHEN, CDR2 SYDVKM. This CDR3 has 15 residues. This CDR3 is CASSFRPGTDYEQYF. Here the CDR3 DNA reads TGTGCCAGCAGTTTTCGTCCCGGGACAGATTACGAGCAGTACTTC.

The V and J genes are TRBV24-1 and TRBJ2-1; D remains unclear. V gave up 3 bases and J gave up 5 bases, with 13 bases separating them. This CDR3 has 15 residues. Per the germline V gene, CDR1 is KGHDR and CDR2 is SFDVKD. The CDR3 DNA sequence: TGTGCCACCAGTGATCAAACGATACTCGACAATGAGCAGTTCTTC. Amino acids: CATSDQTILDNEQFF.

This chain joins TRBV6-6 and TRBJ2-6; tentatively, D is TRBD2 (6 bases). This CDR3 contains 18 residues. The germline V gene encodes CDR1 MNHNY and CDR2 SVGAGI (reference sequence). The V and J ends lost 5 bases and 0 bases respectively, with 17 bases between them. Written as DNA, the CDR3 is TGTGCCAGCAGTCGCCGGGACTCCCAAGTCTCTGGGGCCAACGTCCTGACTTTC. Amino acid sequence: CASSRRDSQVSGANVLTF.

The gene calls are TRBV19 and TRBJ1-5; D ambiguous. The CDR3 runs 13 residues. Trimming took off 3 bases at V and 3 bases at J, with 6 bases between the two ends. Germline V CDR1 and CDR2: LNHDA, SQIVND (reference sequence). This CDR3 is CASSIWANQPQHF. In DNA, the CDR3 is TGTGCCAGTAGTATTTGGGCCAATCAGCCCCAGCATTTT.

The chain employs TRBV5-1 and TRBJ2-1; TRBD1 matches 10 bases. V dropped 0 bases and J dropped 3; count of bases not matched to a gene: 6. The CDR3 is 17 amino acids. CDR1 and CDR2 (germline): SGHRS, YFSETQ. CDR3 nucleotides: TGCGCCAGCAGCTTGGGTACCGGGACAGGGGACTACAATGAGCAGTTCTTC. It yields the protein CASSLGTGTGDYNEQFF.

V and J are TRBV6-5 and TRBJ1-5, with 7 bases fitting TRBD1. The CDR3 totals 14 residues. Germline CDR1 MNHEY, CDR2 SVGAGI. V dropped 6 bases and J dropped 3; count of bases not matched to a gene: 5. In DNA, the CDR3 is TGTGCCAGCAGGAGACAGGGACTCAATCAGCCCCAGCATTTT. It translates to CASRRQGLNQPQHF.

CDR3 DNA: TGTGCCACCAGCAGCCGGGACAGGGCCCTCGAGCAGTACTTC. It specifies CATSSRDRALEQYF. The rearrangement uses TRBV15 and TRBJ2-7; 9 bases are shared with TRBD1. Looked up from germline, CDR1 is LNHNV and CDR2 is YYDKDF (reference sequence). J lost 6 bases, V lost 3 bases, and 6 bases had no gene match. The CDR3 loop spans 14 amino acids. Full variable domain (remainder filled in from reference TRBV15 and TRBJ2-7): DAMVIQNPRYQVTQFGKPVTLSCSQTLNHNVMYWYQQKSSQAPKLLFHYYDKDFNNEADTPDNFQSRRPNTSFCFLDIRSPGLGDTAMYLCATSSRDRALEQYFGPGTRLTVT.

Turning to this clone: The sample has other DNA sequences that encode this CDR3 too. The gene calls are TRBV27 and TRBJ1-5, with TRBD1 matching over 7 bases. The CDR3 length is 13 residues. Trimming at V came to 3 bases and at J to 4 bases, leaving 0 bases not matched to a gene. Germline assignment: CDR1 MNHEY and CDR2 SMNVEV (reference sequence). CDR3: CASSLTGNQPQHF. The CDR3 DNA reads TGTGCCAGCAGTTTGACAGGGAATCAGCCCCAGCATTTT.

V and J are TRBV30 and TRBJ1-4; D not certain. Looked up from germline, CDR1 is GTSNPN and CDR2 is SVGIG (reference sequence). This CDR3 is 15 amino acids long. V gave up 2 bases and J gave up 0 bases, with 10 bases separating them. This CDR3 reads CAWSREAATNEKLFF. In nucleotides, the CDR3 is TGTGCCTGGAGTCGAGAGGCGGCAACTAATGAAAAACTGTTTTTT.

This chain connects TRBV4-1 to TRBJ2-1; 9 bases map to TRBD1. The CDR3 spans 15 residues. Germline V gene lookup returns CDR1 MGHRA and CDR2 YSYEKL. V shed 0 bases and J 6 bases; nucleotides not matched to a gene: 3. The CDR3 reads CASSQEPGQGNEQFF. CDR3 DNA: TGCGCCAGCAGCCAAGAACCGGGACAGGGCAATGAGCAGTTCTTC.

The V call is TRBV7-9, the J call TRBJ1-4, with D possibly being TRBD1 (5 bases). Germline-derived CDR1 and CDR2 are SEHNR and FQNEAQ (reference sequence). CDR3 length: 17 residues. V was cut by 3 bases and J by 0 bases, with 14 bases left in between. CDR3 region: CASSFLPGVSTNEKLFF. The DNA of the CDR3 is TGTGCCAGCAGCTTCCTCCCGGGGGTGTCAACTAATGAAAAACTGTTTTTT.

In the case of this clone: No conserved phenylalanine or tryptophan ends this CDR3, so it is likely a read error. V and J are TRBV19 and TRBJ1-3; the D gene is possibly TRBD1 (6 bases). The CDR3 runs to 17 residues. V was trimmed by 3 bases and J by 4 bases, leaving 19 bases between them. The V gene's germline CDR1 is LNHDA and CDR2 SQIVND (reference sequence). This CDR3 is CASSIPGHVLSGNTIYL. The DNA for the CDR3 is TGTGCCAGTAGTATCCCGGGACATGTTCTGTCCGGAAACACCATATATCTT.

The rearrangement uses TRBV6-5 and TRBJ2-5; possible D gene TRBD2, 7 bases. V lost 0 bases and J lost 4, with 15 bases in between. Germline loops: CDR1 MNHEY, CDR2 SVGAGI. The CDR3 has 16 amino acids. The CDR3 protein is CASSYSGGGGVETQYF. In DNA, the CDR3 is TGTGCCAGCAGTTACTCGGGAGGAGGGGGGGTAGAGACCCAGTACTTC.

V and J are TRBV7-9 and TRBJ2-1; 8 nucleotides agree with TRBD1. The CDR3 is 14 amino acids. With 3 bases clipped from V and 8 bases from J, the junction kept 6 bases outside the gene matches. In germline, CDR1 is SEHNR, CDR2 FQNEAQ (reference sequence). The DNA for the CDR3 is TGTGCCAGCAGCTTGACAGGGGAGGTCGATGAGCAGTTCTTC. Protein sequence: CASSLTGEVDEQFF.

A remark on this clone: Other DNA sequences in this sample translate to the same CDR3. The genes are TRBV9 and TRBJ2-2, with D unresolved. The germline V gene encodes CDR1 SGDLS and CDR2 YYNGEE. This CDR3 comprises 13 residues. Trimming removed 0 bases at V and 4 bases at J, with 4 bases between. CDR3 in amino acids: CASSVAVTGELFF. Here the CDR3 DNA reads TGTGCCAGCAGCGTAGCGGTCACCGGGGAGCTGTTTTTT. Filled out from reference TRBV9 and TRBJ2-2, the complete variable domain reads DSGVTQTPKHLITATGQRVTLRCSPRSGDLSVYWYQQSLDQGLQFLIQYYNGEERAKGNILERFSAQQFPDLHSELNLSSLELGDSALYFCASSVAVTGELFFGEGSRLTVL.

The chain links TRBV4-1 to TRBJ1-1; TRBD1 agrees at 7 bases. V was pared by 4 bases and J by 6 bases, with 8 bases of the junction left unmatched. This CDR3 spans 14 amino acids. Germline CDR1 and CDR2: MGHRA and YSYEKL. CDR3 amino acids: CASSRTSTGSEAFF. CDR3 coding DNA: TGCGCCAGCAGCCGCACCTCGACAGGGTCTGAAGCTTTCTTT.

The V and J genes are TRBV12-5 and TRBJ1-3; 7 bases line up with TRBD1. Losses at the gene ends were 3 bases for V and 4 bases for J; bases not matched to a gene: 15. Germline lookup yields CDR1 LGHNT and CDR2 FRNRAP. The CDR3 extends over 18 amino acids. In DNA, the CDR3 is TGTGCTAGTGGTTTCACCCGAGACAGGGACTTGGGCGGAAACACCATATATTTT. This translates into CASGFTRDRDLGGNTIYF.

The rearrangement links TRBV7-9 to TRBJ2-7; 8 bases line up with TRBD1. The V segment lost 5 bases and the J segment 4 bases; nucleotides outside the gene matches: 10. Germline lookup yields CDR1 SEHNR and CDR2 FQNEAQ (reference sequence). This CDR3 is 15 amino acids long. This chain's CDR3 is CASSPRTGRGYEQYF. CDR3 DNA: TGTGCCAGCAGCCCACGGACAGGGAGAGGGTACGAGCAGTACTTC.

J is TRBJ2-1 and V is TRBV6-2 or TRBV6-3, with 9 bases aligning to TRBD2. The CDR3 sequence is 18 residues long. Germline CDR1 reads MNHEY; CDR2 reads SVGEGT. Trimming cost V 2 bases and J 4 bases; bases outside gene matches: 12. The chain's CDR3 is CASSYNAPIAGAYNEQFF. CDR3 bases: TGTGCCAGCAGTTACAACGCCCCTATAGCGGGAGCGTACAATGAGCAGTTCTTC.

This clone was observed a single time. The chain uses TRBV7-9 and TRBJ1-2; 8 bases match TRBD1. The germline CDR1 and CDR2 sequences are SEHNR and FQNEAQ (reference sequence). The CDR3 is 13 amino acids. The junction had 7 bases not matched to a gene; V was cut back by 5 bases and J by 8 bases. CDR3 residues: CASSPGTGNGYTF. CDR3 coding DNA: TGTGCCAGCAGCCCCGGGACAGGCAACGGCTACACCTTC.

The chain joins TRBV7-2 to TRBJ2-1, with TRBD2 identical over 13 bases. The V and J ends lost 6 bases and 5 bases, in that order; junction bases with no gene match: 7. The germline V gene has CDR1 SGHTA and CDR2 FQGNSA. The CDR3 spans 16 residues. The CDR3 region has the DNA TGTGCCAGCAGGAGACTAGCGGGGGGTTTAAACAATGAGCAGTTCTTC. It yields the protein CASRRLAGGLNNEQFF.

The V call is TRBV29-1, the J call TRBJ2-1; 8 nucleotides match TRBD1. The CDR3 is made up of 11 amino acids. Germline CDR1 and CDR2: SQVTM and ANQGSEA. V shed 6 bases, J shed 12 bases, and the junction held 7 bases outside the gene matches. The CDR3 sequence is CSVADRVWQFF. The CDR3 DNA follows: TGCAGCGTCGCGGACAGGGTGTGGCAGTTCTTC.

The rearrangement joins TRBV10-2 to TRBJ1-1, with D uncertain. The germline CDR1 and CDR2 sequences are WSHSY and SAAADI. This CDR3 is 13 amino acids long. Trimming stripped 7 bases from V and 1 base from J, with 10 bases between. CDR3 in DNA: TGCGCCAGCATTTCTGCGGCGAACACTGAAGCTTTCTTT. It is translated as CASISAANTEAFF.

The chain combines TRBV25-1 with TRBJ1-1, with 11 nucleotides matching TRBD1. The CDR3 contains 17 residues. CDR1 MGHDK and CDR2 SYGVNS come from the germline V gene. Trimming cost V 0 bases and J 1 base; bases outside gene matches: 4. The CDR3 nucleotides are TGTGCCAGCAGTGAATACGGGACAGGGGGTACGAACACTGAAGCTTTCTTT. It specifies CASSEYGTGGTNTEAFF.

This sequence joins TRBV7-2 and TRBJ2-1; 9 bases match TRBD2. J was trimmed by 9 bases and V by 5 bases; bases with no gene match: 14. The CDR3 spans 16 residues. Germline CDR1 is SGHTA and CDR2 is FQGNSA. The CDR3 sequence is CASSPAGGRDSSEQFF. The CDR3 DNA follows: TGTGCCAGCAGCCCCGCCGGCGGGAGGGATAGTTCTGAGCAGTTCTTC.

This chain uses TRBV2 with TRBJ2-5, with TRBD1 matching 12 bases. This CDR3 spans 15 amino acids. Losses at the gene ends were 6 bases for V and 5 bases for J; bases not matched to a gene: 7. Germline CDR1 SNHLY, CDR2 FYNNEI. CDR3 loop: CASRPGTGGWETQYF. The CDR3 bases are TGTGCCAGCAGACCCGGGACAGGGGGCTGGGAGACCCAGTACTTC. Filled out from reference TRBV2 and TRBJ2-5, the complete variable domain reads EPEVTQTPSHQVTQMGQEVILRCVPISNHLYFYWYRQILGQKVEFLVSFYNNEISEKSEIFDDQFSVERPDGSNFTLKIRSTKLEDSAMYFCASRPGTGGWETQYFGPGTRLLVL.

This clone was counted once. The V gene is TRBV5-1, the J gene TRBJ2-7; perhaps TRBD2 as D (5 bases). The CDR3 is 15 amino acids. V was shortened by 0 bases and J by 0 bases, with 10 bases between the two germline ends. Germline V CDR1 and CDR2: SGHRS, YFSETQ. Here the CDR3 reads CASSLDPGSSYEQYF. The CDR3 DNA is TGCGCCAGCAGCTTGGATCCGGGGAGCTCCTACGAGCAGTACTTC.